These 9 T cell receptor beta chains share one sample of origin, sequenced in a study of cytomegalovirus exposure and HLA in healthy donors. 13 Jbeta primers and 60 Vbeta primers were used for the PCR. The table came from immunoSEQ multiplex PCR; TCRdb's copy has only in-frame clones and leaves some out. The table lists about 200,000 clones, roughly 85% of them singletons. Input material: PBMCs. Receptors originate from a man between 18 and 35 years old in good health and CMV-seronegative.

In its sample, this clone was seen a few times. V usage is TRBV12-5 and J usage is TRBJ2-1; TRBD1 aligns across 7 bases. The V gene's germline CDR1 is LGHNT and CDR2 FRNRAP. The CDR3 runs to 14 residues. J lost 9 bases, V lost 1 base, and 6 bases had no gene match. The CDR3 protein is CASGLGGGRGEQFF. DNA for the CDR3: TGTGCTAGTGGTTTGGGAGGGGGCAGGGGTGAGCAGTTCTTC.

V gene TRBV2 combines with J gene TRBJ1-5; TRBD1 matches 7 bases. This CDR3 region has 14 residues. CDR1 is SNHLY, CDR2 FYNNEI, per germline. V dropped 6 bases and J dropped 0; count of bases not matched to a gene: 2. The CDR3 bases are TGTGCCAGCAGAGGGACAGTTAGCAATCAGCCCCAGCATTTT. It translates to CASRGTVSNQPQHF.

With respect to this clone: One end of the junction is discordant with germline, which a read error may explain. CDR3 residues: CSSSFKNTGELFF. CDR3 nucleotides: TGTTCCAGCAGCTTCAAGAACACCGGGGAGCTGTTTTTT. The V gene is TRBV7-9, the J gene TRBJ2-2; D not resolved. The CDR3 has 13 residues. Germline CDR1 SEHNR, CDR2 FQNEAQ (reference sequence).

V is TRBV30 and J is TRBJ2-7, with D unresolved. Trimming shortened V by 0 bases and J by 3 bases, and 6 bases separated the two germline ends. CDR3 length: 12 residues. Germline CDR1 is GTSNPN and CDR2 is SVGIG (reference sequence). CDR3 in amino acids: CAWSVIDYEQYF. DNA of the CDR3: TGTGCCTGGAGTGTAATAGACTACGAGCAGTACTTC.

The chain uses TRBV2 and TRBJ1-1; no clear D gene. Per germline, CDR1 SNHLY and CDR2 FYNNEI. Trimming took 2 bases from V and 4 from J, leaving 8 bases between them. This CDR3 contains 13 residues. CDR3 sequence (DNA): TGTGCCAGCAGTGAAAGCCCCGTCACTGAAGCTTTCTTT. This codes for CASSESPVTEAFF.

The chain carries TRBV7-2 and TRBJ1-2; TRBD1 matches at 9 bases. Germline loops: CDR1 SGHTA, CDR2 FQGNSA. J lost 3 bases, V lost 1 base, and 9 bases had no gene match. The CDR3 totals 17 residues. The CDR3 DNA follows: TGTGCCAGCAGCTTAGGAGGACCGGGACAGGGACACTATGGCTACACCTTC. It encodes CASSLGGPGQGHYGYTF.

The chain uses TRBV9 and TRBJ1-1, with D unresolved. V was pared by 0 bases and J by 0 bases, with 9 bases between. Germline V gives CDR1 SGDLS, CDR2 YYNGEE. The CDR3 is 15 residues long. The CDR3 sequence: CASSVGAAMNTEAFF. CDR3 bases: TGTGCCAGCAGCGTAGGGGCCGCTATGAACACTGAAGCTTTCTTT.

This chain uses TRBV14 with TRBJ2-3; 8 positions match TRBD2. The CDR3 has 15 residues. After removal of 4 bases from V and 0 bases from J, the junction contained 3 bases not matched to a gene. Germline CDR1 and CDR2: SGHDN and FVKESK. CDR3 loop: CASSLLAGSTDTQYF. The CDR3 DNA reads TGTGCCAGCAGCCTTTTAGCGGGAAGCACAGATACGCAGTATTTT.

V usage is TRBV15 and J usage is TRBJ2-1; 9 bases fit TRBD2. The V gene's germline CDR1 is LNHNV and CDR2 YYDKDF (reference sequence). Trimming at V came to 1 base and at J to 9 bases, leaving 10 bases not matched to a gene. This CDR3 is built from 16 residues. The CDR3 DNA is TGTGCCACCAGCAGAGGCGGGGGGGCCTTTTTTAGTGAGCAGTTCTTC. This translates into CATSRGGGAFFSEQFF.